This T cell receptor beta chain was identified during a study of regulatory and conventional T cells in breast cancer. Sample share makes this clonotype medium-sized (0.01 to 0.1%). This CDR3 comprises 13 residues. The V end lost 4 bases, the J end lost 4 bases, and 10 bases lay between the germline ends. Germline values: CDR1 SGHTA, CDR2 FQGNSA. Using its own MiXCR run on the PCR reads, TCRdb lists one record per CDR3 protein. The table records around 15,000 distinct CDR3 sequences, 32% of them present only once. This sequence was found in a female donor in good health. V gene TRBV7-2 combines with J gene TRBJ1-2; D is ambiguous. Sequenced material: conventional T cells from blood. The DNA of the CDR3 is TGTGCCAGCAGCTCTACGGGGTCCTATGGCTACACCTTC. Translating it yields CASSSTGSYGYTF.